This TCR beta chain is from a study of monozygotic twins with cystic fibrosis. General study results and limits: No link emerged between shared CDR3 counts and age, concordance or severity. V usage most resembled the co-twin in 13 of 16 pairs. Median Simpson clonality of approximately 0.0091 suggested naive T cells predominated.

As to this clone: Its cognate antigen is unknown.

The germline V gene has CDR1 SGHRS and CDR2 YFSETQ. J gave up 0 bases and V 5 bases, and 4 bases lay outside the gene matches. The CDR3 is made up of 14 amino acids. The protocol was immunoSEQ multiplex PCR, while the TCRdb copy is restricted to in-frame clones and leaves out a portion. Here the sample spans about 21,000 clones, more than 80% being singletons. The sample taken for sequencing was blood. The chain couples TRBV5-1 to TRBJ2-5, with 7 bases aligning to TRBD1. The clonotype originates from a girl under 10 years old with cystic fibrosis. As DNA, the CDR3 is TGCGCCAGCAGTTTACAGGGGAACCAAGAGACCCAGTACTTC. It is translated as CASSLQGNQETQYF.